A single sample gave rise to the 10 T cell receptor beta chains below, sequenced in a study of vaccination and CD4 T cells after COVID-19. Cultured CD4+ T cell DNA was sequenced using the Oncomine TCR Beta short-read assay. Using its own MiXCR run on the PCR reads, TCRdb lists one record per CDR3 protein. Of 20,000 to 30,000 distinct CDR3 sequences listed, roughly 53% are singletons. Stated treatment: roughly 10-day PBMC culture with coronavirus spike peptide pools or control peptides (ViraFEST assay). Their antigens remain unidentified. Sample: CD4+ T cells from blood, cultured in vitro. The source of these receptors is a human donor who had recovered from COVID-19.

The chain couples TRBV6-1 to TRBJ1-2; 7 nucleotides line up with TRBD1. J gave up 4 bases and V 10 bases, and 9 bases lay outside the gene matches. The CDR3 extends over 13 amino acids. Germline V gene lookup returns CDR1 MNHNS and CDR2 SASEGT. In DNA form, the CDR3 reads TGTGCCACCTCTAGGGGGGACAGCTATGGCTACACCTTC. Encoded protein: CATSRGDSYGYTF.

Written as DNA, the CDR3 is TGTGCCAGCAGCTTAGCCGGGACAACCTACGAGCAGTACTTC. Its protein product is CASSLAGTTYEQYF. V is TRBV7-2 and J is TRBJ2-7; tentatively, D is TRBD1 (6 bases). The CDR3 spans 14 residues. CDR1 is SGHTA and CDR2 is FQGNSA in the germline V gene. Between the trimmed V and J ends, which lost 0 bases and 2 bases, there was a span of 8 bases.

The V call is TRBV15, the J call TRBJ2-7, with D maybe TRBD1 (6 bases). The CDR3 is made up of 14 amino acids. Trimming removed 5 bases at V and 2 bases at J, with 13 bases between. In germline, CDR1 is LNHNV, CDR2 YYDKDF (reference sequence). CDR3: CATSLPGEAYEQYF. Here the CDR3 DNA reads TGTGCCACCAGCCTTCCAGGGGAAGCCTACGAGCAGTACTTC.

The rearrangement links TRBV7-9 to TRBJ2-7, with TRBD1 identical over 10 bases. Germline V lookup: CDR1 SEHNR, CDR2 FQNEAQ (reference sequence). This CDR3 spans 15 amino acids. V shed 5 bases and J 6 bases; nucleotides not matched to a gene: 10. The CDR3 nucleotides read TGTGCCAGCAGCCTACCGGGACAGGGGTTGGGCGAGCAGTACTTC. Translated: CASSLPGQGLGEQYF.

The V and J genes are TRBV10-3 and TRBJ1-1, with unresolved D. There are 13 residues in the CDR3. Germline V gene lookup returns CDR1 ENHRY and CDR2 SYGVKD. V was shortened by 5 bases and J by 10 bases, with 17 bases between the two germline ends. The CDR3 DNA reads as TGTGCCATCAGTCCAGGACCGGACCCGAGAGCTTTCTTT. As protein: CAISPGPDPRAFF.

The CDR3, as DNA: TGTGCCAGTAGTTCAGCGGGGGGGCCCACAGATACGCAGTATTTT. Amino acid sequence: CASSSAGGPTDTQYF. V usage is TRBV19 and J usage is TRBJ2-3; TRBD2 aligns across 10 bases. CDR3 length: 15 residues. Germline V CDR1 and CDR2: LNHDA, SQIVND (reference sequence). Losses at the gene ends were 5 bases for V and 2 bases for J; bases not matched to a gene: 4.

The chain couples TRBV2 to TRBJ1-2; no firm D call. CDR1 is SNHLY, CDR2 FYNNEI, per germline. There are 13 residues in the CDR3. Trimming removed 6 bases at V and 7 bases at J, with 15 bases between. CDR3 coding DNA: TGTGCCAGCAGCGCGAACGACCTAGGTGGCTACACCTTC. Residues: CASSANDLGGYTF.

The chain links TRBV30 to TRBJ2-3; a weak D match, TRBD1 (6 bases). V shed 0 bases and J shed 2 bases, with 15 bases lying between them. This CDR3 has 16 residues. Germline V lookup: CDR1 GTSNPN, CDR2 SVGIG (reference sequence). The CDR3 nucleotides read TGTGCCTGGAGTGTCCGGGACAACTTCTTCACAGATACGCAGTATTTT. Amino acid sequence: CAWSVRDNFFTDTQYF.

V usage is TRBV6-1 and J usage is TRBJ1-1; TRBD1 matches 8 bases. Germline V gives CDR1 MNHNS, CDR2 SASEGT. The V gene end was trimmed by 6 bases and the J gene end by 8 bases; junction bases not matched to a gene: 11. CDR3 length: 14 residues. The CDR3 loop reads CASRENGQGREAFF. CDR3 nucleotides: TGTGCCAGCAGAGAGAACGGACAGGGCCGAGAAGCTTTCTTT.

The CDR3 bases are TGTGCCAGCAGCTTAGTTCAGGGGGGAAGCTACGAGCAGTACTTC. It encodes CASSLVQGGSYEQYF. The V and J genes are TRBV7-8 and TRBJ2-7; weak D call: TRBD1 (7 bases). The germline V gene encodes CDR1 SGHVS and CDR2 FQNEAQ. This CDR3 is 15 amino acids long. The ends were cut back, 1 base at V and 3 bases at J, with 13 bases in the middle. Drawing the rest from reference TRBV7-8 and TRBJ2-7, the complete variable domain is GAGVSQSPRYKVAKRGQDVALRCDPISGHVSLFWYQQALGQGPEFLTYFQNEAQLDKSGLPSDRFFAERPEGSVSTLKIQRTQQEDSAVYLCASSLVQGGSYEQYFGPGTRLTVT.